Sequencing of this T cell receptor beta chain was carried out in a study of T cell changes during pregnancy in multiple sclerosis (dated by TCRdb to the late 2010s). Study-wide context: In women with multiple sclerosis, the researchers looked at how the T cell repertoire shifted as pregnancy progressed.

The CDR3 measures 16 amino acids from cysteine to phenylalanine. Only the CDR3 DNA is retained, 48 bases long and in frame from the first base. The germline V gene encodes CDR1 ENHRY and CDR2 SYGVKD. Compared with germline, V lacks 2 bases and J lacks 6 bases; bases without a gene match: 10. The method was the immunoSEQ multiplex PCR assay. TCRdb retrieved this table from immuneACCESS and kept in-frame rearrangements only. Not all clones are present; in checked studies, unresolved V genes account for under half, and no reason is known for the remainder. The sample table lists roughly 40,000 clones, roughly nine tenths of them with a count of one. Jointly, the top ten make up around 0.8% of the sample. In regard to this clone: This clone's antigen is unknown. Per-base quality was not reported, and no clone a single base away is much larger than it.

This TCR derives from a female donor with multiple sclerosis, enrolled in a pregnancy study. This specimen consisted of CD4+ T cells from peripheral blood mononuclear cells, obtained before pregnancy. The V and J genes are TRBV10-3 and TRBJ1-2, and TRBD1 aligns with 9 junction nucleotides. The CDR3 loop reads CAISEHGTGLEDGYTF. The base sequence is TGTGCCATCAGTGAGCATGGGACAGGGCTAGAGGATGGCTACACCTTC.